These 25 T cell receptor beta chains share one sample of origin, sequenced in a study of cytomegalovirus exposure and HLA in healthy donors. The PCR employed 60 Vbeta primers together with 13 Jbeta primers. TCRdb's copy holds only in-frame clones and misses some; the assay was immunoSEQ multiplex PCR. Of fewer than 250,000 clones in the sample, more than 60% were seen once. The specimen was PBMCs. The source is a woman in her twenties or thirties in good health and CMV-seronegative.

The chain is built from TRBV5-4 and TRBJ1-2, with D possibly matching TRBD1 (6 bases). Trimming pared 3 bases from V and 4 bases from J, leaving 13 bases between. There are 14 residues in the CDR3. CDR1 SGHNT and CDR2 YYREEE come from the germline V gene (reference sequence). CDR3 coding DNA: TGTGCCAGCAGCTCCGGCAGGGGCCCCTATGGCTACACCTTC. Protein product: CASSSGRGPYGYTF.

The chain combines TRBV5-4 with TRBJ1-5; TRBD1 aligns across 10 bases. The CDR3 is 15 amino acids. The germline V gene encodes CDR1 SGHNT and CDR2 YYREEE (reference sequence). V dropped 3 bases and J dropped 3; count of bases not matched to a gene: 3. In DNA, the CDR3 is TGTGCCAGCAGCTGGGGGACAGGGGACAATCAGCCCCAGCATTTT. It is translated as CASSWGTGDNQPQHF.

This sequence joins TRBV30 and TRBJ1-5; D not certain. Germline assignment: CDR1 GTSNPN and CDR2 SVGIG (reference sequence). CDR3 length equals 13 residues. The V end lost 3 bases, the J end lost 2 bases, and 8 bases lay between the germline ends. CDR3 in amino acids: CAWSPRGNQPQHF. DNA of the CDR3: TGTGCCTGGAGCCCGAGGGGCAATCAGCCCCAGCATTTT.

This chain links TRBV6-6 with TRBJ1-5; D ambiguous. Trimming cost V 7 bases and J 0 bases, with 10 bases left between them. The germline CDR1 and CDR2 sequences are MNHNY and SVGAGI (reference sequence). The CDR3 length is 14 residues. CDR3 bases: TGTGCCAGCACCCCCCGCGATAGCAATCAGCCCCAGCATTTT. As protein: CASTPRDSNQPQHF.

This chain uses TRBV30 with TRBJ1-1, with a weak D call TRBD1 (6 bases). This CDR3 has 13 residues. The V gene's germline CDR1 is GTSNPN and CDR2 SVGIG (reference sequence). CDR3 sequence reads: CAKRGQMNTEAFF. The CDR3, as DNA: TGTGCGAAAAGAGGACAGATGAACACTGAAGCTTTCTTT.

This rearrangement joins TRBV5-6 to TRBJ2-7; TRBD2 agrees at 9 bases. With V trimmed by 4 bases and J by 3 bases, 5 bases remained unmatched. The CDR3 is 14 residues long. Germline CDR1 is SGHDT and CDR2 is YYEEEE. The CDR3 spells CASSPGTSFYEQYF. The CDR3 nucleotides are TGTGCCAGCAGCCCCGGGACTAGCTTCTACGAGCAGTACTTC.

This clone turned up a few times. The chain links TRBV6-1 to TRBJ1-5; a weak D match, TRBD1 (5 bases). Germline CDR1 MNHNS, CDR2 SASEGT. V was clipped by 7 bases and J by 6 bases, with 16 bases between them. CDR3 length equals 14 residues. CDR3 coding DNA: TGTGCCAGCACTCGTAGGGGATCAAGTCAGCCCCAGCATTTT. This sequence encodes CASTRRGSSQPQHF.

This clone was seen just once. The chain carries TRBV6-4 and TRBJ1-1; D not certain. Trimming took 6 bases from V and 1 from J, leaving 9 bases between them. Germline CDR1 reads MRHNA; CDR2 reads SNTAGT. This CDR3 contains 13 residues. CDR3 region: CASSPEENTEAFF. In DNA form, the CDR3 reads TGTGCCAGCAGCCCGGAGGAGAACACTGAAGCTTTCTTT.

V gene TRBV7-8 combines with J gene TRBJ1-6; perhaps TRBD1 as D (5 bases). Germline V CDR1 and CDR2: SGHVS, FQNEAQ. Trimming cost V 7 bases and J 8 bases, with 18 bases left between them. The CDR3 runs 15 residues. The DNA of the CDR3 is TGTGCCAGCACCCCCGACGGGGGTTTGGATTCACCCCTCCACTTT. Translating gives CASTPDGGLDSPLHF.

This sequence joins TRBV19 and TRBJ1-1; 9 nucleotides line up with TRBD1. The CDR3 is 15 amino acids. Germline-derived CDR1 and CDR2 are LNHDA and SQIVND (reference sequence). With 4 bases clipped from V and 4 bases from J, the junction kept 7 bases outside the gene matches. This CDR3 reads CASSNRDRVSTEAFF. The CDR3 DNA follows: TGTGCCAGTAGTAACCGGGACAGGGTCAGCACTGAAGCTTTCTTT.

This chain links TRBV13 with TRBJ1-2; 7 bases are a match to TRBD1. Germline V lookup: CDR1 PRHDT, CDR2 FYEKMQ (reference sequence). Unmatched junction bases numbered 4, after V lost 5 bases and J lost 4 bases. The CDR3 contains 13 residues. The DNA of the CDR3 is TGTGCCAGCAGCCTGACAGGGTTCTATGGCTACACCTTC. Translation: CASSLTGFYGYTF.

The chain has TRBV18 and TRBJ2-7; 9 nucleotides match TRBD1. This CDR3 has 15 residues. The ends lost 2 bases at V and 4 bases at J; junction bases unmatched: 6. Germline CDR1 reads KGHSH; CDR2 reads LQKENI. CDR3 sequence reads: CASSPSRDRAYEQYF. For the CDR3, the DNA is TGTGCCAGCTCACCATCCCGGGACAGGGCGTACGAGCAGTACTTC.

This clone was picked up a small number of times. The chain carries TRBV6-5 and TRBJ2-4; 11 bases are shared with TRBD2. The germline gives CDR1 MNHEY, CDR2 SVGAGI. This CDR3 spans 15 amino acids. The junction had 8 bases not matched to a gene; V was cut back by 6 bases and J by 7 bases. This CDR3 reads CASSVLAGGQNIQYF. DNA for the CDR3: TGTGCCAGCAGCGTCCTAGCGGGAGGACAGAACATTCAGTACTTC.

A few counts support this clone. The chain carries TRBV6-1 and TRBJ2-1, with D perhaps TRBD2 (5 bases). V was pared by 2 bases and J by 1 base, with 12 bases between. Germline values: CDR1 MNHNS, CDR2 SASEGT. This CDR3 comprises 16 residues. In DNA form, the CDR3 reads TGTGCCAGCAGTGAATCTCAAGCGGAGTCCTACAATGAGCAGTTCTTC. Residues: CASSESQAESYNEQFF.

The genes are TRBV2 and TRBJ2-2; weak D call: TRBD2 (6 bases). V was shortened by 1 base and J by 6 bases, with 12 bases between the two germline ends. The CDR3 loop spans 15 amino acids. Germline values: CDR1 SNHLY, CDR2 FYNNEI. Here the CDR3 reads CASSEDTRGSGELFF. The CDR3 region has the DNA TGTGCCAGCAGTGAAGACACCCGGGGGTCCGGGGAGCTGTTTTTT.

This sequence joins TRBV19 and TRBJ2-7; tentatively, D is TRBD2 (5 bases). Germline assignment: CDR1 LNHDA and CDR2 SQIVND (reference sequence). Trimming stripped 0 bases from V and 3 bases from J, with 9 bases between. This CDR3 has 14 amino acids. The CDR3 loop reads CASSIDAAGYEQYF. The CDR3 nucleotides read TGTGCCAGTAGTATAGATGCGGCGGGCTACGAGCAGTACTTC.

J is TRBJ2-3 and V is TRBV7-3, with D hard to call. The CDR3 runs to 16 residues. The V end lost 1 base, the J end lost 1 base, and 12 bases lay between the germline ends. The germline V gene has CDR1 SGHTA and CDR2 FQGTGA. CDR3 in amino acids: CASSLMGQPRTDTQYF. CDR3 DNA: TGTGCCAGCAGCTTAATGGGCCAACCGCGCACAGATACGCAGTATTTT.

The DNA for the CDR3 is TGTGCCACCAGCACTACCACAGGGTCTGGTAATGAAAAACTGTTTTTT. Amino acid sequence: CATSTTTGSGNEKLFF. The chain combines TRBV15 with TRBJ1-4; D may be TRBD1 (6 bases). The V end lost 4 bases, the J end lost 4 bases, and 16 bases lay between the germline ends. Germline loops: CDR1 LNHNV, CDR2 YYDKDF (reference sequence). The CDR3 has 16 residues.

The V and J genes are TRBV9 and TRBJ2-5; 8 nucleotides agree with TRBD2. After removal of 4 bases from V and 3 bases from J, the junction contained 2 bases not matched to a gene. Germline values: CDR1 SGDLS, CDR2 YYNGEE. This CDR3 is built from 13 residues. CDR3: CASSTGLEETQYF. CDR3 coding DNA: TGTGCCAGCAGCACGGGACTAGAAGAGACCCAGTACTTC.

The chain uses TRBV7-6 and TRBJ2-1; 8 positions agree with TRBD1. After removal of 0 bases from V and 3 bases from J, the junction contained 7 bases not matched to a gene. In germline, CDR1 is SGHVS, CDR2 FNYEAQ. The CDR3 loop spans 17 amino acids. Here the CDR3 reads CASSLALGQGLYNEQFF. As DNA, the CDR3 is TGTGCCAGCAGCTTAGCGCTAGGACAGGGACTCTACAATGAGCAGTTCTTC.

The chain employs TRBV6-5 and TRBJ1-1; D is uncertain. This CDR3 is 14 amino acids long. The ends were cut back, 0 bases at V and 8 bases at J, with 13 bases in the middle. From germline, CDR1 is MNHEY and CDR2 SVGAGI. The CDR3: CASSYSAAAKEAFF. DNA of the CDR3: TGTGCCAGCAGTTACTCAGCGGCGGCCAAGGAAGCTTTCTTT.

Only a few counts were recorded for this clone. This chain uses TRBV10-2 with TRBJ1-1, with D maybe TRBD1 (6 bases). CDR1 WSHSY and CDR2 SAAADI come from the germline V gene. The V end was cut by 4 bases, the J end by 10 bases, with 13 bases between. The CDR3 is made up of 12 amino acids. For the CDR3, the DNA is TGCGCCAGCAGTGCACAGGGCCTAGGAGCTTTCTTT. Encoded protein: CASSAQGLGAFF.

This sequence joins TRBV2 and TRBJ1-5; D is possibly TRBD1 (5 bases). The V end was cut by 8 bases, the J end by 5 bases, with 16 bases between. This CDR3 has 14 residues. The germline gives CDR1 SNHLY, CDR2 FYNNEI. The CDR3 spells CASGGVQRDQPQHF. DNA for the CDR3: TGTGCCAGCGGAGGGGTGCAAAGGGATCAGCCCCAGCATTTT.

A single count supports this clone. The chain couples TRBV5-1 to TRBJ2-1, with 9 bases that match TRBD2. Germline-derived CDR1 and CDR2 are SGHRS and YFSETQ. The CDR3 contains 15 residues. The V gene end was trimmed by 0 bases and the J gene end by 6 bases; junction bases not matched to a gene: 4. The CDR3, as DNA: TGCGCCAGCAGCTTGGCGGCGGGAGGGGGCAATGAGCAGTTCTTC. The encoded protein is CASSLAAGGGNEQFF.

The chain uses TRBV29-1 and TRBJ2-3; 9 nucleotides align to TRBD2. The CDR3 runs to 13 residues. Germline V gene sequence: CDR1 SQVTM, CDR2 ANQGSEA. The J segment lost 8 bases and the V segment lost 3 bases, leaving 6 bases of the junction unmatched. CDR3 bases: TGCAGCGTTGAGGTAGCGGGAGAGGGTACGCAGTATTTT. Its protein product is CSVEVAGEGTQYF.